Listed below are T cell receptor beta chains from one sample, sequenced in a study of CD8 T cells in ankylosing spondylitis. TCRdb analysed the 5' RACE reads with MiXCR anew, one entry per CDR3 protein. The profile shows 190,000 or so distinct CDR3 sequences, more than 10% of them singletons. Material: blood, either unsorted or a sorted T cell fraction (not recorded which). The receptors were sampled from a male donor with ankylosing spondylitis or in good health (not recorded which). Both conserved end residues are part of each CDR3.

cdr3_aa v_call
CASSVLSGGVNEQFF TRBV9
CASSGRAGWATTKIPPLYEQYF TRBV7-9
CSARRLDPYGYTF TRBV20-1
CASSPIIQGSADTQYF TRBV27
CASSFEQFSYEQYF TRBV12-3/TRBV12-4
CSVEVFAGGSTDTQYF TRBV29-1
CASSLVYGGGEDGYTF TRBV5-1
CASSLVPTSGAYNEQFF TRBV7-2
CASFLGWGNTEAFF TRBV12-3/TRBV12-4
CASSLVGRLAKNIQYF TRBV5-1
CATSPPILLNTEAFF TRBV15
CATSRDLGFDEQYF TRBV15
CSASGYNEQFF TRBV20-1
CASSPRGRLAGFYNEQFF TRBV7-8
CSVVRGLTDTQYF TRBV29-1
CASSLAQGYSPLHF TRBV5-1
CASSEFPSEYNEQFF TRBV6-1
CACIAGRSYEQYF TRBV30
CTVAPTLARQETQYF TRBV29-1
CASSPPNSRHTQYF TRBV5-1
CASSLSEKLFF TRBV12-3/TRBV12-4
CASSPTGGSGYNEQFF TRBV18
CASRSLGGLAGGNDYNEQFF TRBV5-6
CASSPTRMWELFF TRBV7-2
CASGGASGYNEQFF TRBV2
CASSLTRTSGGPPQETQSF TRBV5-1
CASSLLQEFYEQYF TRBV6-2/TRBV6-3
CASSHTRDSDYEQYF TRBV4-1
CASSLIWSPTDTQYF TRBV5-4
CAIGGLAPPWEQYF TRBV15
CASSQGLAPYEQYF TRBV4-2
CASSGGAGPPYNEQFF TRBV10-2
CSATEGQGVPYEQYF TRBV20-1
CASSLKTPLETQYF TRBV5-6
CASSLRGLAGGLYNEQFF TRBV12-3/TRBV12-4
CASSQTGTDTQYF TRBV4-1
CAIGPPGTPRDNEQFF TRBV7-9
CASSPEGVGANVLTF TRBV7-6
CASSRLFGSSTLQETQYF TRBV11-1
CASSRGLVSYQETQYF TRBV11-2
CASSLGRLPYNTEAFF TRBV11-2
CASILNLLLPNTEAFF TRBV2
CASSEWIAGDPVTDTQYF TRBV25-1
CASSGQRTNEQYF TRBV25-1
CASSLLTWGTEAFF TRBV5-6
CASSSRGGGGELFF TRBV4-2
CSALDRGLGLGGYTF TRBV29-1
CASSDQAGHGDIQYF TRBV25-1
CASSKGRKGTVSNEKLFF TRBV21-1
CSATDSMNTEAFF TRBV20-1
CAWSVYGAAGGYTF TRBV30
CSVEGDRVGREQFF TRBV29-1
CASSFSSTDTQYF TRBV12-3/TRBV12-4
CAIPKEMSGNTIYF TRBV7-9
CASSVQTGANQPQHF TRBV6-1
CASSREGQMELFF TRBV7-9
CAWSGGGGSEAFF TRBV30
CASSLDIAGSRTGELFF TRBV5-6
CAISSGQGADTQYF TRBV8-2
CAISTGHHTGELFF TRBV5-5